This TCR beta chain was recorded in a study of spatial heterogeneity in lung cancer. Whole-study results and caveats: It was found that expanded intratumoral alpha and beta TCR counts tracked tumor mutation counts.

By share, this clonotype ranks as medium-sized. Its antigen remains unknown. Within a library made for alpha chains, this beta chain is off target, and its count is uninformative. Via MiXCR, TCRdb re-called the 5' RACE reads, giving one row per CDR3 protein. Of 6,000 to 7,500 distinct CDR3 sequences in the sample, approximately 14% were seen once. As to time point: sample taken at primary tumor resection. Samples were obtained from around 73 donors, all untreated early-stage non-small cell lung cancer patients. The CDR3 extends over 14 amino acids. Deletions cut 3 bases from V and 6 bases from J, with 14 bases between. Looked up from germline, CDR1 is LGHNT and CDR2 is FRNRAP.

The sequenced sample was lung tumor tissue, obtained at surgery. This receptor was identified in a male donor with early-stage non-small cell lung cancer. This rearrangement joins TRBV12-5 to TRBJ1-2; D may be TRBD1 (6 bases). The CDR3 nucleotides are TGTGCTAGTGGTTTTCAGGGGCCTGAGGATGGCTACACCTTC. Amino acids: CASGFQGPEDGYTF.